One and the same sample provided the 5 T cell receptor beta chains below, sequenced in a study of molecular identifiers for immune sequencing clone quantification. TCRdb reanalysed the PCR reads using MiXCR and keeps one entry per CDR3 protein. The sample consists of nearly 650,000 distinct CDR3 sequences, around 25% of them appearing once. The sequenced material came from naive CD8+ T cells from blood, with Jurkat cell RNA spiked in. Subset defined: FACS-sorted CD8+CD4-CCR7+CD45RA+ naive T cells. The source of these receptors is a human donor in good health. Some libraries in this study had Jurkat cell RNA spiked in.

The table lists this clonotype with a few counts. CDR3 DNA: TGCGCCAGCAGCCCGTTGTTTGGGGATCAGACCGGGGAGCTGTTTTTT. Translating it yields CASSPLFGDQTGELFF. This chain connects TRBV4-1 to TRBJ2-2; D not resolved. Trimming shortened V by 4 bases and J by 5 bases, and 17 bases separated the two germline ends. Germline V CDR1 and CDR2: MGHRA, YSYEKL. This CDR3 contains 16 residues.

V usage is TRBV3-2 and J usage is TRBJ2-1; the table's D call of TRBD2 was not tested on the DNA. TRBV3-2 is described as a pseudogene. The length of the CDR3 is 14 residues. CDR3 region: CASSHGKTGTSLVF. The DNA of the CDR3 is TGTGCCAGCAGCCACGGGAAAACCGGGACTAGCCTCGTCTTC.

This clonotype has more than one count but fewer than ten. The rearrangement joins TRBV10-2 to TRBJ2-5; perhaps TRBD2 as D (6 bases). The CDR3 consists of 15 residues. CDR1 and CDR2 from the germline V gene are WSHSY and SAAADI. Trimming removed 2 bases at V and 7 bases at J, with 17 bases between. The CDR3 spells CASSEVVGGVGTQYF. The CDR3, as DNA: TGCGCCAGCAGTGAGGTGGTAGGAGGGGTCGGGACCCAGTACTTC.

This clonotype was counted only a few times. V usage is TRBV9 and J usage is TRBJ2-1; TRBD2 aligns across 13 bases. CDR1 is SGDLS and CDR2 is YYNGEE in the germline V gene. The V and J ends lost 3 bases and 8 bases, in that order; junction bases with no gene match: 11. This CDR3 has 17 residues. CDR3 sequence: CASSARGLAGVPDEQFF. CDR3 sequence (DNA): TGTGCCAGCAGCGCCCGAGGACTAGCGGGAGTACCAGATGAGCAGTTCTTC. The whole variable domain, remainder taken from reference TRBV9 and TRBJ2-1, is DSGVTQTPKHLITATGQRVTLRCSPRSGDLSVYWYQQSLDQGLQFLIQYYNGEERAKGNILERFSAQQFPDLHSELNLSSLELGDSALYFCASSARGLAGVPDEQFFGPGTRLTVL.

V and J are TRBV6-2 or TRBV6-3 and TRBJ2-7, with D unclear. The germline CDR1 and CDR2 sequences are MNHEY and SVGEGT. This CDR3 has 11 residues. V shed 5 bases and J shed 3 bases, with 5 bases lying between them. CDR3 DNA sequence: TGTGCCAGCAGTCGCTTCTACGAGCAGTACTTC. Residues: CASSRFYEQYF.